This T cell receptor (beta chain) stems from a study of human T cells and chemical hapten exposure. Study-wide context: Patch tests of 0.01% DPC on the upper back were read at 6 days. Mainly, slight library volume differences in the pool made TCR yields vary.

Time point defined: pre-sensitization, week 0. Treatment described: therapeutic diphenylcyclopropenone sensitization with weekly scalp DPC. Total RNA was extracted from unfractionated whole blood. This clonotype was observed many times. Antigen: not known. The germline CDR1 and CDR2 sequences are SGHTA and FQGNSA. This CDR3 has 15 amino acids. Germline trimming cut 5 bases from V and 6 bases from J; bases unmatched to any gene: 8. One entry per CDR3 protein, called by TCRdb with MiXCR from the RACE reads. The profile shows roughly 250,000 distinct CDR3 sequences, 8.6% of them singletons. Overall study findings and caveats: In comparison with controls, expanded TCRs gave rise to a significantly larger number of large CDR3 similarity clusters.

The sequencing used whole blood, collected in connection with sensitization to the hapten diphenylcyclopropenone (DPC). This sequence was found in a woman in her thirties or forties with alopecia areata. Some clones in this sample may be carry-over from other donors' samples. V and J are TRBV7-2 and TRBJ2-1; TRBD2 matches 9 bases. The CDR3 DNA reads as TGTGCCAGCAGCCCCCCCGGACTAGCGACCAATGAGCAGTTCTTC. Its protein product is CASSPPGLATNEQFF.